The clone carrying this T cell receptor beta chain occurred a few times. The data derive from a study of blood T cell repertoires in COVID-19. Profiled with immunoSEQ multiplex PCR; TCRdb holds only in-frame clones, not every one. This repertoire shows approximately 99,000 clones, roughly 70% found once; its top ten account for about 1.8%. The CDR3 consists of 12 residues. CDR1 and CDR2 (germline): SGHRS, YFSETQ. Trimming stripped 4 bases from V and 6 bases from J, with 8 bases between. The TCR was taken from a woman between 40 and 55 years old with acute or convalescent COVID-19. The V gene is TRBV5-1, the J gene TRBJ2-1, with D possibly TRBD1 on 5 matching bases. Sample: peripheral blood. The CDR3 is CASSAQGNEQFF. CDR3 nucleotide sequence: TGCGCCAGCAGCGCCCAGGGCAATGAGCAGTTCTTC.